This paragraph reports one T cell receptor (beta chain). Germline CDR1 and CDR2: MNHNY and SVGAGI (reference sequence). CDR3 length equals 14 residues. V was cut by 7 bases and J by 2 bases, with 14 bases left in between. This specimen belongs to a study of blood T cell repertoires in COVID-19. Study-level information: There were acute and convalescent COVID-19 samples, and they came from the United States, Italy and Spain. The cDNA or gDNA used as material had been derived from T cells, B-cell-depleted T cells, or PBMCs.

As processed by the authors: Estimation of nucleated cell counts was performed using reference gene primer amplification. Using immunoSEQ multiplex PCR, the repertoire was profiled, and TCRdb retains in-frame clones only, with some absent. The DNA was the basis for D and trimming; V, J and clone size are from that table. This table holds about 240,000 clones, around 90% found once. Sample: peripheral blood. The chain employs TRBV6-6 and TRBJ2-5; weak D call: TRBD1 (7 bases). The sequence came from a man aged 55 to 70 who had recovered from COVID-19. This CDR3 is CASTQGGAQETQYF. As DNA, the CDR3 is TGTGCCAGCACCCAGGGGGGTGCGCAAGAGACCCAGTACTTC.